The 13 T cell receptor beta chains below come from one sample, sequenced in a study of graft-versus-host responses after intestinal transplantation. Measured with immunoSEQ multiplex PCR; TCRdb has only the in-frame clones, and not every one. The top ten clones hold roughly 0.2% of a sample with fewer than 90,000 clones, roughly 93% of them seen once. The antigens for these receptors are not known. Sequencing was performed on unstimulated CD4+ T cells sorted from spleen or lymph node cells, taken before transplant. These receptors were obtained from a human donor who was the organ donor for an intestinal transplant.

This clone was counted only a few times. The chain combines TRBV5-6 with TRBJ1-2; possible D gene TRBD1, 5 bases. Germline V gene data show CDR1 as SGHDT and CDR2 as YYEEEE. Trimming pared 4 bases from V and 7 bases from J, leaving 11 bases between. This CDR3 comprises 12 residues. The CDR3, as DNA: TGTGCCAGCAGCGTGTGGGGGGGTGGCTACACCTTC. Its translation: CASSVWGGGYTF.

The chain links TRBV5-1 to TRBJ1-6; TRBD1 aligns across 9 bases. The CDR3 totals 13 residues. Germline CDR1 is SGHRS and CDR2 is YFSETQ. J was trimmed by 7 bases and V by 8 bases; bases with no gene match: 4. CDR3 residues: CASGDRVNSPLHF. CDR3 DNA: TGCGCCAGTGGGGACAGGGTAAATTCACCCCTCCACTTT.

By proportion, this clone is medium-sized (0.01 to 0.1%). The genes are TRBV10-3 and TRBJ2-7; D uncertain. The CDR3 runs to 13 residues. V was pared by 2 bases and J by 3 bases, with 8 bases between. Germline assignment: CDR1 ENHRY and CDR2 SYGVKD. In DNA form, the CDR3 reads TGTGCCATCAGTGAGGGATTCTACTACGAGCAGTACTTC. It translates to CAISEGFYYEQYF.

The chain links TRBV28 to TRBJ1-4, with 8 nucleotides matching TRBD1. The CDR3 is 13 amino acids. Germline CDR1 and CDR2: MDHEN and SYDVKM. V shed 8 bases and J 8 bases; nucleotides not matched to a gene: 7. Here the CDR3 reads CASRTGSEEKLFF. The CDR3 nucleotides read TGTGCCAGCCGGACAGGGTCCGAAGAAAAACTGTTTTTT.

V is TRBV28 and J is TRBJ1-2; 7 positions agree with TRBD1. The germline gives CDR1 MDHEN, CDR2 SYDVKM. CDR3 length: 13 amino acids. The V segment lost 5 bases and the J segment 3 bases; nucleotides outside the gene matches: 3. This CDR3 reads CASSTTGHYGYTF. The CDR3 DNA reads as TGTGCCAGCAGTACGACAGGGCACTATGGCTACACCTTC.

The chain uses TRBV30 and TRBJ2-7; no firm D call. The CDR3 spans 11 residues. V lost 0 bases, J lost 5 bases, and 5 bases lay in between. Germline-derived CDR1 and CDR2 are GTSNPN and SVGIG (reference sequence). The CDR3 bases are TGTGCCTGGAGTGTACGGAACGAGCAGTACTTC. Its protein is CAWSVRNEQYF.

The chain links TRBV6-1 to TRBJ2-7; 7 positions match TRBD1. This CDR3 region has 14 residues. J was trimmed by 4 bases and V by 7 bases; bases with no gene match: 10. The germline CDR1 and CDR2 sequences are MNHNS and SASEGT. CDR3 sequence (DNA): TGTGCCAGCACCGAATCAGACAGGGTTTACGAGCAGTACTTC. The encoded protein is CASTESDRVYEQYF.

The chain employs TRBV18 and TRBJ2-5; 8 bases line up with TRBD2. Germline V gene lookup returns CDR1 KGHSH and CDR2 LQKENI. Germline trimming cut 2 bases from V and 5 bases from J; bases unmatched to any gene: 22. The CDR3 spans 20 residues. The chain's CDR3 is CASSPRPAFVGRGMLETQYF. The CDR3 DNA sequence: TGTGCCAGCTCACCAAGGCCGGCTTTTGTCGGGAGGGGGATGTTGGAGACCCAGTACTTC.

The chain recombines TRBV11-2 with TRBJ2-7, with D uncertain. The V gene's germline CDR1 is SGHAT and CDR2 FQNNGV. This CDR3 has 12 amino acids. V lost 4 bases to trimming and J lost 5 bases, with 9 bases between them. CDR3 residues: CASSYAGNEQYF. The CDR3 DNA follows: TGTGCCAGCAGCTACGCAGGTAACGAGCAGTACTTC.

J is TRBJ2-1 and V is TRBV5-6; tentative D call: TRBD2 (6 bases). The V end was cut by 4 bases, the J end by 3 bases, with 14 bases between. This CDR3 contains 15 residues. Looked up from germline, CDR1 is SGHDT and CDR2 is YYEEEE. The CDR3 coding sequence is TGTGCCAGCAGCCGGCCCCGGGGGTACTACAATGAGCAGTTCTTC. Amino acids: CASSRPRGYYNEQFF.

Here the CDR3 DNA reads TGCGCCAGCAGCCAAGAGACAGGGAACACTGAAGCTTTCTTT. Protein product: CASSQETGNTEAFF. The V and J genes are TRBV4-3 and TRBJ1-1, with TRBD1 as a possible D gene (6 bases). This CDR3 is built from 14 residues. V was pared by 0 bases and J by 1 base, with 6 bases between. CDR1 is LGHNA and CDR2 is YSLEER in the germline V gene.

This clone was picked up one time. The CDR3 here is CASSQADSLAKNIQYF. CDR3 in DNA: TGCGCCAGCAGCCAAGCGGACAGCCTAGCCAAAAACATTCAGTACTTC. The V gene is TRBV4-1, the J gene TRBJ2-4; a possible D gene is TRBD1 (6 bases). The V and J ends lost 1 base and 0 bases respectively, with 10 bases between them. The CDR3 sequence is 16 residues long. Germline loops: CDR1 MGHRA, CDR2 YSYEKL.

This sequence joins TRBV5-5 and TRBJ2-3; 12 bases are shared with TRBD2. Germline CDR1 reads SGHKS; CDR2 reads YYEKEE (reference sequence). The CDR3 runs to 18 residues. The junction had 13 bases not matched to a gene; V was cut back by 5 bases and J by 3 bases. The CDR3 loop is CASRILTSGGPLTDTQYF. DNA for the CDR3: TGTGCCAGCAGAATCCTGACTAGCGGGGGACCTTTGACAGATACGCAGTATTTT.